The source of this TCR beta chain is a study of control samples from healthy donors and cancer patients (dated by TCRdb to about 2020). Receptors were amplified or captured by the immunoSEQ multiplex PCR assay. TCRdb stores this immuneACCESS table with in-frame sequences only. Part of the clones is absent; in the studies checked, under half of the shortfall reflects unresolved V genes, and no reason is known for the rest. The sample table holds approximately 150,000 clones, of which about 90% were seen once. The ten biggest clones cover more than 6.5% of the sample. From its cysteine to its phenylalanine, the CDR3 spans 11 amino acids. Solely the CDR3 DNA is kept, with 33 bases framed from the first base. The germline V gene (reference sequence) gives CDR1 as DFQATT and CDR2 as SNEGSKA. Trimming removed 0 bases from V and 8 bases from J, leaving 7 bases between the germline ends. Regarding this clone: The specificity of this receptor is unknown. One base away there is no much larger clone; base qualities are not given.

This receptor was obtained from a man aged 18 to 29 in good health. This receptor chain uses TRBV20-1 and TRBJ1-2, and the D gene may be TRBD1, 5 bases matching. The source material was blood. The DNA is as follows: TGCAGTGCTAGAGATCAGGGCGGCTACACCTTC. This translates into CSARDQGGYTF.